This T cell receptor beta chain comes out of a study of PD-1 blockade in mismatch repair-deficient tumors. Germline values: CDR1 MNHNS, CDR2 SASEGT. Trimming left V 6 bases short and J 5 bases short, with 14 bases between. The CDR3 loop spans 14 amino acids. Only in-frame clones appear in the TCRdb table, and some are missing; sequencing was by immunoSEQ multiplex PCR. The repertoire has approximately 37,000 clones, 70% to 90% of them found once; the top ten carry approximately 3.9%. The source is an adult with mismatch repair-deficient cancer. This sample comprised peripheral blood, obtained less than 95 weeks after starting pembrolizumab. This rearrangement joins TRBV6-1 to TRBJ2-1, with a possible D match to TRBD2 (6 bases). The CDR3 bases are TGTGCCAGCAGCGTTTCTAGCGCGAACAATGAGCAGTTCTTC. As protein: CASSVSSANNEQFF.